The source of this T cell receptor beta chain is a study of T cells in Graves' hyperthyroidism and ophthalmopathy. This CDR3 comprises 14 residues. Germline lookup yields CDR1 MNHEY and CDR2 SVGEGT. V was trimmed by 2 bases and J by 3 bases, leaving 11 bases between them. What was amplified from RNA transcripts were TCR beta CDR3 regions. An initial round of RT-PCR targeting the TCR CDR3 relied on the HTBI primer set. TCRdb redid the calling of the multiplex PCR reads with MiXCR, one entry per CDR3 protein. Of roughly 500,000 distinct CDR3 sequences in the sample, over 11% were seen once. Blood from later-ophthalmopathy patients was taken at first hyperthyroidism diagnosis. This clonotype was picked up a small number of times. The target antigen is unknown. Notes on the study in general: The model predicted ophthalmopathy a median approximately 6.3 months before onset.

The gene calls are TRBV6-2 or TRBV6-3 and TRBJ2-7; D not resolved. The sequence was obtained from a woman in her twenties or thirties with Graves' hyperthyroidism that later progressed to Graves' ophthalmopathy. Sample: blood. CDR3 sequence: CASSYDFLRYEQYF. CDR3 bases: TGTGCCAGCAGTTACGACTTCTTACGCTACGAGCAGTACTTC.